This T cell receptor (beta chain) was found in a study of blood T cell repertoires in COVID-19. Study as a whole: The United States, Italy and Spain provided the acute and convalescent COVID-19 samples. From T cells, B-cell-depleted T cells, or PBMCs came the material, which was cDNA or gDNA.

This clone was seen once. Mismatch with germline at one junction end may stem from a read error. The CDR3 is 15 residues long. Germline V CDR1 and CDR2: SSHAT, FNYEAQ (reference sequence). In the original workflow: Nucleated cell counts were estimated from reference gene primer amplification. The protocol was immunoSEQ multiplex PCR, while the TCRdb copy is restricted to in-frame clones and leaves out a portion. V, J and clone size were drawn from that table, and D and trimming were deduced from the DNA. The top ten hold around 4.5% of the sample, which has over 85,000 clones, around 89% seen once. This sequence joins TRBV7-7 and TRBJ2-7, with 12 nucleotides matching TRBD2. This receptor was identified in a woman at least 80 years old with active COVID-19. Sequenced: peripheral blood. The CDR3 sequence is CASSPRLAGAHEQYF. The CDR3 region has the DNA TGTGCTAGCAGCCCCCGACTAGCGGGAGCCCACGAGCAGTACTTC.